The clone carrying this T cell receptor (gamma chain) was observed many times. This likely came from a read error, as a far larger clone is one base away. This sample includes further DNA sequences coding for the same CDR3. TCRdb processed the multiplex PCR reads again with the CATT caller. The sample records around 25,000 gamma-chain clones, roughly 3.1% being singletons. The CDR3 spans 17 residues. CDR1 and CDR2 from the germline V gene are GITISATS and ISYDGTV (reference sequence). The sample is drawn from a study of γδ T cells in repeated Plasmodium falciparum infection. For the study at large: Donors were malaria-exposed Malian children or age- and gender-matched Australian children.

Flow sorting of PBMC yielded separate Vgamma9/Vdelta2+ and Vdelta2-negative gammadelta T cell populations for bulk repertoire analysis. Material for sequencing was gamma-delta T cells from blood. The chain employs TRGV9 and TRGJ1 or TRGJ2. Here the J gene was assigned by germline matching of the DNA, as TCRdb has none. The receptor's source is a pool of human donors (malaria-infected and uninfected, not separated). This chain's CDR3 is CALWDQPNYTNYYKKLF. The CDR3 coding sequence is TGTGCCTTGTGGGACCAGCCGAACTACACAAATTATTACAAGAAACTCTTT.